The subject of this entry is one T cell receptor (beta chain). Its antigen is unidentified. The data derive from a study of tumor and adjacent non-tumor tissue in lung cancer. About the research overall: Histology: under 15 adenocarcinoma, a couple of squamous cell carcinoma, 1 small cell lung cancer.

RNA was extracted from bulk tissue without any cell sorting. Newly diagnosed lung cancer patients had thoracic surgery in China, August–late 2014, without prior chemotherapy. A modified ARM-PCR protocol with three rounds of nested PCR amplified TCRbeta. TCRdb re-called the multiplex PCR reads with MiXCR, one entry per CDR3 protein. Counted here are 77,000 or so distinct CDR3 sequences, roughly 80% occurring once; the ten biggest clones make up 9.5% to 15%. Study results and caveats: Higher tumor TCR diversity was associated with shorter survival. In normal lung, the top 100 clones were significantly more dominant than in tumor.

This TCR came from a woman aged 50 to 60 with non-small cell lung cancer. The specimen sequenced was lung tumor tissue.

Written as DNA, the CDR3 is TGTGCCTGTCAGAGTCAACTTAACTATGGCTACACCTTC. This codes for CACQSQLNYGYTF. The rearrangement uses TRBV2 and TRBJ1-2; D call uncertain. The ends were cut back, 11 bases at V and 1 base at J, with 14 bases in the middle. CDR3 length: 13 amino acids. Germline assignment: CDR1 SNHLY and CDR2 FYNNEI.